The rows below give T cell receptor beta chains drawn from one sample of a study of cytomegalovirus exposure and HLA in healthy donors. Assay used: immunoSEQ multiplex PCR; TCRdb lists only in-frame clones, some missing. The sample consists of about 330,000 clones, 75% to 90% of them appearing once. What was sequenced was PBMCs. These receptors were collected from a woman aged 18-29 years in good health and CMV-seronegative. Each CDR3 is given with its conserved first and last residue.

j_call,v_call,cdr3_aa
TRBJ2-5,TRBV28,CASSSGQSHPGQETQYF
TRBJ1-5,TRBV19,CASSTTGGNQPQHF
TRBJ1-4,TRBV6-5,CASRRRSNEKLFF
TRBJ1-5,TRBV19,CASRQGLNQPQHF
TRBJ1-1,TRBV6-6,CASSQSINTEAFF
TRBJ2-5,TRBV25-1,CASSTQQPRETQYF
TRBJ1-1,TRBV6-1,CASSEPGVVNTEAFF
TRBJ2-2,TRBV6-5,CASSYRGYSDTGELFF
TRBJ2-5,TRBV2,CASMGQTGTQYF
TRBJ2-7,TRBV28,CASSTTGTGAYEQYF
TRBJ2-1,TRBV7-2,CASSPSNSYNEQFF
TRBJ1-3,TRBV7-6,CASSLQGTIQNTIYF
TRBJ2-7,TRBV4-2,CASSQDSSGSLSYEQYF
TRBJ2-1,TRBV5-1,CASSLRPPGYNEQFF
TRBJ2-2,TRBV27,CASSLFRPNTGELFF
TRBJ2-7,TRBV4-3,CASSQERGQGSYEQYF
TRBJ2-5,TRBV10-3,CAISGLAGDEETQYF
TRBJ2-5,TRBV7-3,CASSNQYQETQYF
TRBJ1-2,TRBV27,CASSQDRADGYTF
TRBJ2-1,TRBV9,CASSPRTSGTAGNEQFF
TRBJ2-5,TRBV2,CASSEPSGSETQYF
TRBJ1-4,TRBV27,CASRPGTAGEKLFF
TRBJ2-5,TRBV5-1,CASSPWTQETQYF
TRBJ2-2,TRBV2,CASSRTGSGGELFF
TRBJ1-4,TRBV4-1,CASRGQGWIEKLFF
TRBJ2-1,TRBV11-2,CASSLAFDRGNEQFF
TRBJ2-7,TRBV19,CASSIENRNSYEQYF
TRBJ1-2,TRBV7-2,CASSFQQGARDGYTF
TRBJ2-1,TRBV6-4,CARRSDEQFF
TRBJ2-7,TRBV4-1,CASSQTTGPPYEQYF
TRBJ2-1,TRBV6-1,CASSETSYEQFF
TRBJ1-5,TRBV27,CASSLRFPGQVLHQPQHF
TRBJ2-7,TRBV11-2,CASSIAEDYEQYF
TRBJ2-7,TRBV4-3,CASSQDRAGIYEQYF
TRBJ1-2,TRBV14,CASSQDRYRGHGYTF
TRBJ2-5,TRBV29-1,CSVGTEKNF
TRBJ1-2,TRBV18,CASSPAQGSHYGYTF
TRBJ1-3,TRBV29-1,CSAGTGAGNTIYF
TRBJ1-4,TRBV9,CASSISGTEVNEKLFF
TRBJ2-5,TRBV30,CASLAGVVYQETQYF